Sequencing of this T cell receptor (beta chain) was carried out in a study of blood T cell repertoires in COVID-19. Trimming removed 1 base from V and 2 bases from J, with 8 bases in between. Germline lookup yields CDR1 SGHTA and CDR2 FQGNSA. This CDR3 contains 14 residues. In the original analysis: The authors estimated nucleated cell counts from reference gene primer amplification. Measured with immunoSEQ multiplex PCR; TCRdb has only the in-frame clones, and not every one. The DNA gave D and trimming, while V, J and clone size come from that table. The sample lists about 250,000 clones, around 88% occurring once.

J is TRBJ2-5 and V is TRBV7-2; D remains unclear. The origin of this receptor is a woman in her 30s with COVID-19, enrolled during active disease. What was sequenced was peripheral blood. In DNA, the CDR3 is TGTGCCAGCAGCTTAGATGGCAGACAAGAGACCCAGTACTTC. Protein product: CASSLDGRQETQYF.